Sequencing of this T cell receptor (beta chain) was carried out in a study of shared clonotypes between healthy human individuals (dated by TCRdb to the early 2020s). Turning to the overall study: Two women and a few men aged 18 to 49 years were included in the cohort. Per donor, three plates each were used for CD4 naive and CD4 memory, two for CD8 naive, and one for CD8 memory. To estimate repertoire size and how much clonotypes are shared between individuals, the study performed deep sequencing of blood TCR repertoires from about five healthy adults. To increase sequencing depth and limit assay-specific biases, TCR repertoire library preparation and sequencing were carried out by different laboratories using diverse techniques. Per donor, leukapheresis produced somewhere between about 0.85 and 10 billion PBMCs.

General findings and caveats noted by the study authors: Clonotypes shared by all four sorted-subset donors showed higher generation probabilities than non-shared clonotypes. Sampling was restricted to blood, and TCR repertoires in tissues likely differ from the TCR repertoires found in blood. Incomplete sequencing was indicated by rarefaction of sorted-subset datasets, despite the large sequencing depth. The genetic and exposure-history diversity represented was limited by the small number of donors. Naive subsets generally had larger estimated clonotype richness than memory subsets. Pairwise subsampling led to the expectation that sequencing depth would affect the degree of clonotype sharing among donors. Sharing across several donors was observed for roughly 5% of naive CD4, over 3% of naive CD8, over 2% of memory CD4, and less than 0.45% of memory CD8 clonotypes.

CDR3 length: 16 amino acids, cysteine to phenylalanine. Only the CDR3 DNA is retained, 48 bases long and in frame from the first base. V lost 4 bases and J lost 5 bases; the stretch between them is 17 bases long. The germline V gene yields MNHNS for CDR1 and SASEGT for CDR2. The donors were healthy, HIV-negative adults with no recently reported acute infections or vaccinations. Every donor was a Caucasian adult living in Nashville, Tennessee, USA. CD4+ T cells were enriched by magnetic negative selection, after which naive cells were positively selected on CD45RA and the negative fraction was taken as the memory subset. Blood was collected by leukapheresis, and PBMCs were isolated by Ficoll-Histopaque density gradient centrifugation and then cryopreserved in liquid nitrogen vapor phase. Purity and quantity of every magnetically sorted T cell population were checked by analytical flow cytometry. From each sorted fraction, genomic DNA was isolated and quantified by UV absorbance on a Nanodrop 2000c.

A note on this clone: It lacks a known antigen. No quality values exist for individual bases; no much larger clone is one base distant.

TCR CDR3 regions were amplified from genomic DNA by multiplex PCR using the deep immunoSEQ assay. Extracted genomic DNA from each cell subset was distributed evenly across all wells of several immunoSEQ 96-well plates, and each plate was treated as a replicate. For sorted subsets, each replicate PCR was loaded with 200 to 250 ng genomic DNA, equivalent to about 30,000 T cell genomes. The purified libraries were quantified using a Qubit 3.0 fluorometer, sized with a Bioanalyzer 2100, and then quantified again using the KAPA Library Quantification kit. Each immunoSEQ 96-well plate was sequenced on its own single-read 150-cycle Illumina NextSeq 550 flow cell. In the original analysis: Because the immunoSEQ output held only junctional sequences and lacked quality scores, the filtering could not match the filtering applied to full-length reads. To assign V/J genes and CDR3, sequences were annotated using PyIR, a Python wrapper for IgBLAST v1.9, with IMGT germline references. Any read was removed if the V/J assignment was weak (E-value above 1e-6), the CDR3 was missing, or the read contained stop codons, out-of-frame junctions, or ambiguous translated residues. V3J clonotypes were defined as sequences sharing an identical inferred V gene, J gene, and CDR3 amino acid sequence. Percentage overlap between repertoires was computed as shared unique clonotypes divided by the size of the smaller repertoire. Richness of each repertoire was evaluated using RTK rarefaction, the Chao1 estimator, and Recon v2.1 estimates of unobserved clonotypes. OLGA was used to compute generation probabilities for all TCRbeta clonotypes that the gDNA method yielded from a handful of donors. In its TCRdb copy, this immuneACCESS table keeps in-frame sequences only and misses some clones. Where compared with another copy, unresolved V genes explain less than half of these, and the others have no known cause. That table is the source of V, J and clone size, and D and trimming were worked out from the DNA. The sample data list roughly 2 million clones, and 95% of these were observed just once. The ten top clones hold 0.1% to 0.15% of the sample.

The chain was built from TRBV6-1 and TRBJ2-2; the D gene may be TRBD1 or TRBD2, since each aligns over 5 bases. Sequenced sample: naive CD4+ T cells sorted from blood. Explained via the paper, the cell subset or site label denotes: CD45RA+ positively selected. The sequence derives from a man between 18 and 29 years old in good health. The DNA reads as follows: TGTGCCAGCAGTGTTCAGTGGGACCTAGGGACCGGGGAGCTGTTTTTT. This is translated as CASSVQWDLGTGELFF.